This T cell receptor beta chain appears in the sequencing data of a study of prognosis after radiotherapy for stage I lung cancer. In the study overall: Patients with non-small cell lung cancer were all judged medically inoperable.

Study-wide results and caveats: Where distant metastases developed, patients had lower Shannon entropy after stereotactic body radiation therapy.

Two-round multiplex PCR, the amplification method, yielded TCR beta CDR3 from genomic DNA. Used in first-round PCR were primers specific to each TRBV and TRBJ gene. TCRdb redid the calling of the multiplex PCR reads with MiXCR, one entry per CDR3 protein. Of 11,000 to 15,000 distinct CDR3 sequences in the sample, 55% to 65% were seen once. The CDR3 runs to 14 residues. Trimming removed 10 bases from V and 0 bases from J, with 15 bases in between. Germline-derived CDR1 and CDR2 are MNHNS and SASEGT. This clonotype was seen many times. Antigen unknown. The sample in question was PBMCs, obtained before or after stereotactic body radiation therapy (not recorded which). The clonotype comes from a donor aged 50 or older with non-small cell lung cancer. The gene calls are TRBV6-1 and TRBJ1-2, with unresolved D. DNA of the CDR3: TGTGCCACGAGCCCTCATAAAGCTAACTATGGCTACACCTTC. Amino acid sequence: CATSPHKANYGYTF.